The 30 T cell receptor beta chains below were found in one sample sequenced in a study of T cells after somatic rescue of genetic block. Libraries were prepared by immunoSEQ multiplex PCR; TCRdb keeps only in-frame clonotypes and omits some of them. The data show 110,000 or so clones, around 90% seen once. Input material: peripheral blood mononuclear cells (PBMCs). The receptors here all came from a woman between 18 and 29 years old.

V gene TRBV5-6 combines with J gene TRBJ2-5; tentatively, D is TRBD1 (5 bases). This CDR3 region has 13 residues. The V and J ends lost 4 bases and 7 bases respectively, with 14 bases between them. The germline V gene encodes CDR1 SGHDT and CDR2 YYEEEE. CDR3 in amino acids: CASSKGPPGTQYF. Written as DNA, the CDR3 is TGTGCCAGCAGCAAGGGGCCACCGGGGACCCAGTACTTC.

The chain uses TRBV2 and TRBJ2-2; TRBD1 matches 8 bases. Germline values: CDR1 SNHLY, CDR2 FYNNEI. The CDR3 contains 16 residues. The J segment lost 2 bases and the V segment lost 5 bases, leaving 7 bases of the junction unmatched. The CDR3 DNA is TGTGCCAGCAGTACCCGACAGGGGCAAAACACCGGGGAGCTGTTTTTT. This gives the protein CASSTRQGQNTGELFF.

This sequence joins TRBV11-1 and TRBJ2-7, with 9 nucleotides matching TRBD1. Per germline, CDR1 SGHAT and CDR2 FQDESV (reference sequence). The CDR3 runs 14 residues. V shed 4 bases, J shed 6 bases, and the junction held 7 bases outside the gene matches. This CDR3 reads CASSSQGASGEQYF. The CDR3 DNA sequence: TGTGCCAGCAGCTCACAGGGGGCATCGGGCGAGCAGTACTTC.

This clone occurred once. The J gene is TRBJ1-5, the V gene TRBV28; D uncertain. CDR3 size: 16 residues. CDR1 and CDR2 (germline): MDHEN, SYDVKM. V was clipped by 5 bases and J by 1 base, with 15 bases between them. This chain's CDR3 is CASSPLASQSNQPQHF. The CDR3 bases are TGTGCCAGCAGTCCTCTGGCCAGTCAAAGCAATCAGCCCCAGCATTTT. Together with reference TRBV28 and TRBJ1-5, the CDR3 gives the full variable domain: DVKVTQSSRYLVKRTGEKVFLECVQDMDHENMFWYRQDPGLGLRLIYFSYDVKMKEKGDIPEGYSVSREKKERFSLILESASTNQTSMYLCASSPLASQSNQPQHFGDGTRLSIL.

J is TRBJ2-2 and V is TRBV6-5, with TRBD1 matching over 9 bases. The CDR3 covers 15 residues. The V gene's germline CDR1 is MNHEY and CDR2 SVGAGI. V was pared by 6 bases and J by 9 bases, with 11 bases of the junction left unmatched. The CDR3 spells CASRGGQGNFWELFF. For the CDR3, the DNA is TGTGCCAGCAGGGGGGGACAGGGAAACTTTTGGGAGCTGTTTTTT.

This sequence joins TRBV4-3 and TRBJ2-3; the D is unclear. Germline assignment: CDR1 LGHNA and CDR2 YSLEER. The CDR3 has 13 residues. Trimming removed 4 bases at V and 1 base at J, with 6 bases between. The CDR3 sequence is CASSLAGTDTQYF. As DNA, the CDR3 is TGCGCCAGCAGCCTCGCCGGCACAGATACGCAGTATTTT.

This chain links TRBV7-2 with TRBJ2-7, with a tentative D call TRBD2 (6 bases). CDR1 and CDR2 from the germline V gene are SGHTA and FQGNSA. The CDR3 is 16 residues long. V lost 5 bases to trimming and J lost 0 bases, with 17 bases between them. Here the CDR3 reads CASSPRGAGSSYEQYF. CDR3 nucleotide sequence: TGTGCCAGCAGCCCTAGAGGGGCGGGGTCCTCCTACGAGCAGTACTTC.

This clone was found once. The chain links TRBV19 to TRBJ1-5; D gene uncertain. Germline CDR1 is LNHDA and CDR2 is SQIVND (reference sequence). Trimming cost V 6 bases and J 0 bases, with 12 bases left between them. This CDR3 region has 15 residues. The CDR3 DNA is TGTGCCAGTAGGGAAGGAACAAATAGCAATCAGCCCCAGCATTTT. Translation gives CASREGTNSNQPQHF.

The CDR3 loop reads CASSLVLAGSYEQYF. The CDR3 DNA follows: TGCGCCAGCAGCTTGGTCCTAGCGGGCTCCTACGAGCAGTACTTC. The V and J genes are TRBV5-1 and TRBJ2-7; 8 nucleotides agree with TRBD2. Germline CDR1 reads SGHRS; CDR2 reads YFSETQ. V gave up 0 bases and J gave up 0 bases; unmatched junction bases: 2. The CDR3 length is 15 residues.

The gene calls are TRBV10-3 and TRBJ1-2, with D perhaps matching TRBD1 (6 bases). Germline loops: CDR1 ENHRY, CDR2 SYGVKD. Trimming pared 6 bases from V and 2 bases from J, leaving 10 bases between. This CDR3 has 13 residues. The CDR3 is CAISQQGNYGYTF. The CDR3 region has the DNA TGTGCCATCAGCCAGCAGGGGAACTATGGCTACACCTTC.

V gene TRBV18 combines with J gene TRBJ1-1, with unresolved D. The length of the CDR3 is 13 residues. Germline CDR1 and CDR2: KGHSH and LQKENI. V was shortened by 6 bases and J by 6 bases, with 14 bases between the two germline ends. The DNA of the CDR3 is TGTGCCAGCTCTCCAAATTCGGATTCTGAAGCTTTCTTT. Translated: CASSPNSDSEAFF.

The chain combines TRBV28 with TRBJ1-5, with D unclear. The length of the CDR3 is 15 residues. Germline V CDR1 and CDR2: MDHEN, SYDVKM. V lost 3 bases and J lost 2, with 11 bases in between. The CDR3 nucleotides read TGTGCCAGCAGTTTCGGGGATCCTGGCAATCAGCCCCAGCATTTT. This sequence encodes CASSFGDPGNQPQHF.

The gene calls are TRBV18 and TRBJ2-3; D is possibly TRBD2 (6 bases). V was cut by 1 base and J by 1 base, with 9 bases left in between. CDR3 size: 15 residues. Germline CDR1 reads KGHSH; CDR2 reads LQKENI. The CDR3 nucleotides are TGTGCCAGCTCACCACTACGCGGGGGCACAGATACGCAGTATTTT. Its protein is CASSPLRGGTDTQYF. The full variable domain, its missing parts supplied by reference TRBV18 and TRBJ2-3, is NAGVMQNPRHLVRRRGQEARLRCSPMKGHSHVYWYRQLPEEGLKFMVYLQKENIIDESGMPKERFSAEFPKEGPSILRIQQVVRGDSAAYFCASSPLRGGTDTQYFGPGTRLTVL.

The chain uses TRBV6-5 and TRBJ2-7; the D is unclear. The V gene lost 0 bases and the J gene lost 3 bases, with 12 bases spanning the gap. The CDR3 runs 15 residues. Germline CDR1 MNHEY, CDR2 SVGAGI. The chain's CDR3 is CASSYSAGLGYEQYF. The CDR3 nucleotides read TGTGCCAGCAGTTACTCCGCCGGCCTCGGCTACGAGCAGTACTTC.

About this clone: Different DNA sequences within this sample yield the same CDR3. The V gene is TRBV30, the J gene TRBJ1-1; D ambiguous. Trimming removed 0 bases at V and 1 base at J, with 0 bases between. CDR1 is GTSNPN and CDR2 is SVGIG in the germline V gene (reference sequence). This CDR3 has 11 amino acids. The CDR3 DNA reads as TGTGCCTGGAGTGTGAACACTGAAGCTTTCTTT. Its protein is CAWSVNTEAFF.

This clone was seen only a few times. The chain is built from TRBV5-6 and TRBJ1-6; D unclear. Germline assignment: CDR1 SGHDT and CDR2 YYEEEE. CDR3 length: 14 residues. V lost 4 bases and J 8 bases, leaving 13 bases between the germline ends. The CDR3 coding sequence is TGTGCCAGCAGCGCCACCCTACTAGATTCACCCCTCCACTTT. Amino acid sequence: CASSATLLDSPLHF.

The chain couples TRBV19 to TRBJ2-3; D unresolved. The germline gives CDR1 LNHDA, CDR2 SQIVND (reference sequence). The CDR3 runs to 14 residues. Trimming took off 7 bases at V and 2 bases at J, with 13 bases between the two ends. The CDR3: CASTKGGFTDTQYF. For the CDR3, the DNA is TGTGCCAGTACCAAAGGTGGCTTCACAGATACGCAGTATTTT.

The chain carries TRBV7-2 and TRBJ2-5; D unclear. This CDR3 spans 13 amino acids. The V end was cut by 3 bases, the J end by 5 bases, with 10 bases between. In germline, CDR1 is SGHTA, CDR2 FQGNSA. CDR3 DNA sequence: TGTGCCAGCAGCTTTGCCGAACGGGAGACCCAGTACTTC. This translates into CASSFAERETQYF.

The rearrangement links TRBV5-4 to TRBJ2-5; D might be TRBD1 (5 bases). This CDR3 spans 15 amino acids. Per germline, CDR1 SGHNT and CDR2 YYREEE (reference sequence). V was shortened by 4 bases and J by 1 base, with 14 bases between the two germline ends. The DNA of the CDR3 is TGTGCCAGCAGCAACCAGGGTCGGGTCCAAGAGACCCAGTACTTC. This codes for CASSNQGRVQETQYF.

V is TRBV5-1 and J is TRBJ1-1, with a tentative D call TRBD1 (6 bases). CDR1 SGHRS and CDR2 YFSETQ come from the germline V gene. This CDR3 has 15 residues. Trimming took off 0 bases at V and 1 base at J, with 10 bases between the two ends. CDR3 coding DNA: TGCGCCAGCAGCTTGGTGGGGGCGGGGAACACTGAAGCTTTCTTT. Its protein product is CASSLVGAGNTEAFF.

The chain employs TRBV30 and TRBJ1-2; TRBD1 matches 8 bases. Germline V gene data show CDR1 as GTSNPN and CDR2 as SVGIG (reference sequence). This CDR3 spans 14 amino acids. V shed 2 bases and J 4 bases; nucleotides not matched to a gene: 6. CDR3 region: CAWSPKTGAYGYTF. CDR3 nucleotide sequence: TGTGCCTGGAGTCCCAAGACAGGGGCCTATGGCTACACCTTC. The entire variable domain, with the rest obtained from reference TRBV30 and TRBJ1-2, is as follows: SQTIHQWPATLVQPVGSPLSLECTVEGTSNPNLYWYRQAAGRGLQLLFYSVGIGQISSEVPQNLSASRPQDRQFILSSKKLLLSDSGFYLCAWSPKTGAYGYTFGSGTRLTVV.

The rearrangement links TRBV5-1 to TRBJ1-1, with D possibly being TRBD1 (5 bases). Germline values: CDR1 SGHRS, CDR2 YFSETQ. This CDR3 has 16 residues. Trimming took off 4 bases at V and 4 bases at J, with 20 bases between the two ends. The CDR3 region has the DNA TGCGCCAGCAGCCCCCGGGGAGGGGTCCTTGGCACTGAAGCTTTCTTT. Protein product: CASSPRGGVLGTEAFF.

This clone was recorded only once. The chain links TRBV18 to TRBJ2-2, with D possibly being TRBD1 (6 bases). Germline lookup yields CDR1 KGHSH and CDR2 LQKENI. The CDR3 covers 15 residues. V dropped 3 bases and J dropped 3 bases, with 11 bases sitting between them. The CDR3 here is CASSPLQGHTGELFF. In DNA form, the CDR3 reads TGTGCCAGCTCACCCCTACAGGGCCACACCGGGGAGCTGTTTTTT. The whole variable domain, remainder taken from reference TRBV18 and TRBJ2-2, is NAGVMQNPRHLVRRRGQEARLRCSPMKGHSHVYWYRQLPEEGLKFMVYLQKENIIDESGMPKERFSAEFPKEGPSILRIQQVVRGDSAAYFCASSPLQGHTGELFFGEGSRLTVL.

The J gene is TRBJ2-7, the V gene TRBV28; D unresolved. The length of the CDR3 is 13 residues. Germline values: CDR1 MDHEN, CDR2 SYDVKM. V was pared by 8 bases and J by 7 bases, with 18 bases between. CDR3 protein: CASLKQPLTEQYF. CDR3 sequence (DNA): TGTGCCAGCTTGAAGCAGCCCCTTACAGAGCAGTACTTC.

The chain carries TRBV2 and TRBJ1-4, with a tentative D call TRBD1 (6 bases). The CDR3 extends over 17 amino acids. The germline CDR1 and CDR2 sequences are SNHLY and FYNNEI. Trimming shortened V by 5 bases and J by 6 bases, and 22 bases separated the two germline ends. The chain's CDR3 is CASSPRDTRRGDEKLFF. The DNA of the CDR3 is TGTGCCAGCAGTCCCCGGGACACCCGACGGGGAGATGAAAAACTGTTTTTT.

The chain recombines TRBV7-9 with TRBJ1-5; no definite D call. Germline values: CDR1 SEHNR, CDR2 FQNEAQ (reference sequence). V was cut by 5 bases and J by 7 bases, with 12 bases left in between. CDR3 length: 13 residues. The CDR3 is CASSRGIQQPQHF. CDR3 nucleotides: TGTGCCAGCAGCCGAGGGATTCAGCAGCCCCAGCATTTT.

This sequence joins TRBV5-1 and TRBJ1-2; 8 positions agree with TRBD1. Germline assignment: CDR1 SGHRS and CDR2 YFSETQ. The CDR3 consists of 16 residues. V was clipped by 4 bases and J by 2 bases; unmatched bases: 10. CDR3 loop: CASSRNPGQENYGYTF. CDR3 sequence (DNA): TGCGCCAGCAGCCGGAATCCGGGACAGGAAAACTATGGCTACACCTTC.

CDR3 nucleotide sequence: TGTGCCAGCAGTTTTCTAAGGACAGGGGACATTCCCACCTACGAGCAGTACTTC. As protein: CASSFLRTGDIPTYEQYF. The chain combines TRBV27 with TRBJ2-7, with TRBD1 identical over 9 bases. With 3 bases clipped from V and 2 bases from J, the junction kept 14 bases outside the gene matches. The CDR3 totals 18 residues. Germline V gene lookup returns CDR1 MNHEY and CDR2 SMNVEV (reference sequence).

The CDR3 is CASSLAYYEQYF. The CDR3 coding sequence is TGTGCCAGCAGCTTAGCTTACTACGAGCAGTACTTC. The rearrangement links TRBV7-8 to TRBJ2-7; D remains unclear. Germline loops: CDR1 SGHVS, CDR2 FQNEAQ. V was cut by 0 bases and J by 3 bases, with 3 bases left in between. The CDR3 has 12 amino acids.

The table lists this clone with a few counts. The V gene is TRBV5-1, the J gene TRBJ2-5; D not resolved. V gave up 4 bases and J gave up 5 bases, with 9 bases separating them. The germline V gene encodes CDR1 SGHRS and CDR2 YFSETQ. This CDR3 has 12 amino acids. The CDR3 bases are TGCGCCAGCAGCCAAGGACGGGAGACCCAGTACTTC. Residues: CASSQGRETQYF.